This T cell receptor beta chain stems from a study of blood T cell repertoires in COVID-19. This clone occurred a few times. The authors' processing: Reference gene primer amplification gave estimated nucleated cell counts. TCRdb's copy holds only in-frame clones and misses some; the assay was immunoSEQ multiplex PCR. The V and J calls and the clone size are those of that table, but D and trimming were determined from the DNA. The data contain approximately 91,000 clones, 87% of them seen just once; the ten biggest clones take up approximately 4.5%. The ends lost 1 base at V and 5 bases at J; junction bases unmatched: 7. CDR3 length: 15 amino acids. Germline values: CDR1 MGHRA, CDR2 YSYEKL.

J is TRBJ1-2 and V is TRBV4-1, with 7 bases identical to TRBD1. The specimen sequenced was peripheral blood. The TCR comes from a man aged 65-85 years with acute or convalescent COVID-19. The CDR3 bases are TGCGCCAGCAGCCAAGGAGGGGGCGTTATATATGGCTACACCTTC. This gives the protein CASSQGGGVIYGYTF.